Listed below are T cell receptor beta chains from one sample, sequenced in a study of T-cell memory formation after mild COVID-19. TCRdb re-analysed the 5' RACE reads in MiXCR, keeping a single row per CDR3 protein. The sample records around 300,000 distinct CDR3 sequences, roughly an eighth being singletons. Sequencing used PBMCs or a T cell subset sorted from them (not recorded which). These receptors were obtained from a man aged 18 to 29 who had mild COVID-19 (a few samples of this study predate the infection). Cell type and time point are not known. The CDR3 runs from the conserved cysteine through the conserved F or W. D genes are given only for firm matches. Part of the rows lack a size; the others show once, few, many or a class for expanded clones.

>-|TRBJ2-5|TRBV11-1|-
TGTGCCAGCAAGAGACTAAGGTTTGGGGAGACCCAGTACTTC
CASKRLRFGETQYF
>-|TRBJ1-2|TRBV14|few
TGTGCCAGCAGCCAAGGTTACAGGGAAGGCTACACCTTC
CASSQGYREGYTF
>-|TRBJ2-7|TRBV4-1|many
TGCGCCAGCAGCCCAGAGCCGGGTAGCTCCTACGAGCAGTACTTC
CASSPEPGSSYEQYF
>-|TRBJ2-3|TRBV29-1|many
TGCAGCGTTTTTAGGCTGGATACGCAGTATTTT
CSVFRLDTQYF
>-|TRBJ2-5|TRBV7-9|many
TGTGCCAGCAGCTTCTACGCTAGCCAAGAGACCCAGTACTTC
CASSFYASQETQYF
>-|TRBJ2-7|TRBV7-2|few
TGTGCCAGCAGCCTCGGACGGCGGGACTACGAGCAGTACTTC
CASSLGRRDYEQYF
>-|TRBJ1-2|TRBV18|-
TGTGCCAGCTCTCCGGGACGCGAGGGCTATGGCTACACCTTC
CASSPGREGYGYTF
>-|TRBJ2-1|TRBV12-3/TRBV12-4|few
TGTGCCAGCAGTTTCGGGGCAGTCGATGAGCAGTTCTTC
CASSFGAVDEQFF
>-|TRBJ1-2|TRBV5-1|few
TGCGCCAGCAGCCCCCTAGGTGGGACAATGGACTATGGCTACACCTTC
CASSPLGGTMDYGYTF
>TRBD1|TRBJ2-5|TRBV19|few
TGTGCCAGTAGTATTTGGGCAGGGGGTGAGACCCAGTACTTC
CASSIWAGGETQYF
>TRBD2|TRBJ2-3|TRBV5-1|-
TGCGCCAGCAGCTGGGGGACTAGCGGGGGCCTGTCTCTCTTT
CASSWGTSGGLSLF
>-|TRBJ2-5|TRBV7-6|many
TGTGCCAGCAGCTCACCAGGGGGGGCAGCGACCCAGTACTTC
CASSSPGGAATQYF
>-|TRBJ2-7|TRBV25-1|-
TGTGCCAGCACCGATACAGGGAGGGCCTACGAGCAGTACTTC
CASTDTGRAYEQYF
>-|TRBJ1-5|TRBV6-5|few
TGTGCCAGCAGTTCAGGGCGGTGGGGGCCCCAGCATTTT
CASSSGRWGPQHF
>-|TRBJ2-3|TRBV3-1|few
TGTGCCAGCAGCCAAGAACCCCGCGGAGATACGCAGTATTTT
CASSQEPRGDTQYF
>TRBD1|TRBJ2-7|TRBV4-3|few
TGCGCCAGCAGCCAAGTTGGGACAGGGTATCGCGAGCAGTACTTC
CASSQVGTGYREQYF
>-|TRBJ2-1|TRBV12-3/TRBV12-4|-
TGTGCCAGCAGCCAGACTAGCAATGAGCAGTTCTTC
CASSQTSNEQFF
>-|TRBJ2-4|TRBV20-1|many
TGCAGTGCCAATGGAGTCACCAAAAACATTCAGTACTTC
CSANGVTKNIQYF
>-|TRBJ2-3|TRBV7-6|few
TGTGCCAGCAGCGCGGGCCGGCCGGGTAGTACGCAGTATTTT
CASSAGRPGSTQYF
>-|TRBJ2-7|TRBV16|-
TGTGCCAGCAGCCCCAGGGGATTTTACGAGCAGTACTTC
CASSPRGFYEQYF
>-|TRBJ2-1|TRBV29-1|-
TGCAGCGTTGAAGGAGGCAGCTACAATGAGCAGTTCTTC
CSVEGGSYNEQFF
>-|TRBJ1-2|TRBV4-1|-
TGCGCCAGCAGCCAAGAGGAGGGGACGTCTAACTATGGCTACACCTTC
CASSQEEGTSNYGYTF
>TRBD1|TRBJ1-6|TRBV30|-
TGTGCCTGGAGTGTCGATATTACAGGGGGATATAATTCACCCCTCCACTTT
CAWSVDITGGYNSPLHF
>-|TRBJ2-3|TRBV5-1|-
TGCGCCAGCAGCTTAGGAGGTAGTATGACAGATACGCAGTATTTT
CASSLGGSMTDTQYF
>-|TRBJ2-1|TRBV12-5|-
TGTGCTAGTGGTTTGGTACTTAGTAGCTCCTACAATGAGCAGTTCTTC
CASGLVLSSSYNEQFF
>TRBD1|TRBJ2-3|TRBV27|-
TGTGCCAGCAGTCACAGGGGGACAGATACGCAGTATTTT
CASSHRGTDTQYF
>TRBD2|TRBJ2-1|TRBV6-2/TRBV6-3|-
TGTGCCAGCAGTTGGCCACTAGCGTCAAGCTCCTACAATGAGCAGTTCTTC
CASSWPLASSSYNEQFF
>-|TRBJ2-7|TRBV28|-
TGTGCCAGCAGCCGACTGCACTACGAGCAGTACTTC
CASSRLHYEQYF
>-|TRBJ2-7|TRBV27|many
TGTGCCAGCAGTTTATCACCCACCACAGGCGACATTTTATCCGAGCAGTACTTC
CASSLSPTTGDILSEQYF
>TRBD1|TRBJ1-2|TRBV19|few
TGTGCCACCAGGGACAGGGGATATGGCTACACCTTC
CATRDRGYGYTF
>TRBD1|TRBJ1-1|TRBV12-3/TRBV12-4|-
TGTGCCAGCAGGATATACAGGGGGCGGGAAGCTTTCTTT
CASRIYRGREAFF
>TRBD2|TRBJ2-4|TRBV11-3|-
TGTGCCAGCAGCTTCGGGACTATGGACATTCAGTACTTC
CASSFGTMDIQYF
>-|TRBJ2-5|TRBV11-2|few
TGTGCCAGCAGCTTAGTGTCAGGGGCGTCGGAGACCCAGTACTTC
CASSLVSGASETQYF
>-|TRBJ2-1|TRBV6-2/TRBV6-3|-
TGTGCCAGCAGTTACTCAGGGGTCTCCTACAATGAGCAGTTCTTC
CASSYSGVSYNEQFF
>-|TRBJ2-2|TRBV6-5|-
TGTGCCTGCCGCCCGGAGGTGGGCACCGGGGAGCTGTTTTTT
CACRPEVGTGELFF
>-|TRBJ2-7|TRBV27|few
TGTGCCAGCAGTTTATCGACAGCCTCCGGGTACGAGCAGTACTTC
CASSLSTASGYEQYF
>TRBD1|TRBJ2-5|TRBV20-1|many
TGCAGTGCAGGCCGGGACAGGGGGAAGGAGACCCAGTACTTC
CSAGRDRGKETQYF
>TRBD2|TRBJ2-3|TRBV28|-
TGTGCCAGCAGTTCCCTAGGGGGCCTAGCGGGGGGGCGAGGAGATACGCAGTATTTT
CASSSLGGLAGGRGDTQYF
>TRBD2|TRBJ2-1|TRBV7-2|-
TGTGCCAGCAGCTTAGCTCGGGGGGATAACAATGAGCAGTTCTTC
CASSLARGDNNEQFF